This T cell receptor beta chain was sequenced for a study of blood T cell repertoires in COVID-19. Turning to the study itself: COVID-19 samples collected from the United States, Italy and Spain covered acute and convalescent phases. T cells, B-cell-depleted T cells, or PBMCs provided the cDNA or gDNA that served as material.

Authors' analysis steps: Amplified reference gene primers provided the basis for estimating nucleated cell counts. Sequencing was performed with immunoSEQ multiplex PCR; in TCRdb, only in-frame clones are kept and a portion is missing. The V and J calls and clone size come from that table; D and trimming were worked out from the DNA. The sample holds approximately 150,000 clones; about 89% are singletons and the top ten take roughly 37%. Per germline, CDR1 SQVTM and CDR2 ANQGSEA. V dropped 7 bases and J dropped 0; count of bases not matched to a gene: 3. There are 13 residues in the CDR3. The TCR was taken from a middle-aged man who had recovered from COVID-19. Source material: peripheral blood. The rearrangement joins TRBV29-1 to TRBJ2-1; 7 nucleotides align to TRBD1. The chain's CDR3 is CSARTGSYNEQFF. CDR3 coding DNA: TGCAGCGCCCGGACAGGCTCCTACAATGAGCAGTTCTTC.